The source of this T cell receptor beta chain is a study of shared clonotypes between healthy human individuals. Background on the study: CD4 naive and memory got three plates each, CD8 naive two, CD8 memory one. The study, taken as a whole, reports: Larger estimated richness was generally recorded for naive subsets relative to memory subsets.

On this clone itself: Its antigen is undetermined.

Only Caucasian adults living in Nashville, Tennessee made up the donor group. Measured with immunoSEQ multiplex PCR; TCRdb has only the in-frame clones, and not every one. The repertoire includes 950,000 to 1,300,000 clones, approximately 68% of them detected once, and roughly 1.5% sits in the top ten. This clonotype originated in a man younger than 30 in good health. The specimen was memory CD4+ T cells sorted from blood. Subset given: CD45RA-negative fraction.

The CDR3 nucleotides are TGTGCCAGCAGCATTGGATTCTCAGATACGCAGTATTTT. As protein: CASSIGFSDTQYF. The chain carries TRBV5-8 and TRBJ2-3; no reliable D call. Germline CDR1 SGHTS, CDR2 YDEGEE. The CDR3 is 13 residues long. V lost 4 bases to trimming and J lost 4 bases, with 10 bases between them.